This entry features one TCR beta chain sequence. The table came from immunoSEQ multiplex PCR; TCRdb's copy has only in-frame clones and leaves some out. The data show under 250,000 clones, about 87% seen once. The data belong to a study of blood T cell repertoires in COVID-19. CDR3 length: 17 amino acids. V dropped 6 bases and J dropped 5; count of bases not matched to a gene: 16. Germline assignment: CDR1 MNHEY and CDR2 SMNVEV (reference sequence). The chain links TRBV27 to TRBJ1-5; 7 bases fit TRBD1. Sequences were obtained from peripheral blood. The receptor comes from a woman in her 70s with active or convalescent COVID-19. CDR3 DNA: TGTGCCAGCAGCCAGGACAGGTCCTATTCCGGGGATCAGCCCCAGCATTTT. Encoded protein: CASSQDRSYSGDQPQHF.